These 8 T cell receptor beta chains originate from one sample sequenced in a study of blood T cell repertoires in COVID-19. TCRdb's table, derived via immunoSEQ multiplex PCR, lists solely in-frame clones and lacks some. The sample has hundreds of thousands of clones; roughly 90% are singletons. Sequencing used peripheral blood. The receptors here all came from a woman aged 45-65 years with active or convalescent COVID-19.

V gene TRBV7-2 combines with J gene TRBJ2-7, with TRBD1 identical over 7 bases. J was trimmed by 1 base and V by 5 bases; bases with no gene match: 5. The CDR3 spans 14 residues. From germline, CDR1 is SGHTA and CDR2 FQGNSA. In nucleotides, the CDR3 is TGTGCCAGCAGCACTAACAGGGGTTCCTACGAGCAGTACTTC. Translating gives CASSTNRGSYEQYF.

The V and J genes are TRBV7-9 and TRBJ2-3; D gene ambiguous. Trimming removed 1 base at V and 1 base at J, with 6 bases between. CDR3 length: 14 amino acids. Germline V gives CDR1 SEHNR, CDR2 FQNEAQ (reference sequence). CDR3 residues: CASSLGQGTDTQYF. CDR3 in DNA: TGTGCCAGCAGCTTAGGGCAAGGCACAGATACGCAGTATTTT.

This chain joins TRBV20-1 and TRBJ1-1; no clear D gene. The germline V and J ends were trimmed by 4 bases and 11 bases, with 14 bases remaining between them. The CDR3 covers 11 residues. Germline CDR1 and CDR2: DFQATT and SNEGSKA (reference sequence). In DNA form, the CDR3 reads TGCAGTGCTACGGGAGGCAGTGGGGCTTTCTTT. Translated, it gives CSATGGSGAFF.

The CDR3 loop reads CASSYSEGANYGYTF. The CDR3, as DNA: TGTGCCAGCAGTTACTCCGAGGGGGCTAACTATGGCTACACCTTC. V is TRBV6-5 and J is TRBJ1-2; possible D gene TRBD1, 6 bases. Per germline, CDR1 MNHEY and CDR2 SVGAGI. With 0 bases removed from V and 0 bases from J, the gap between germline ends came to 8 bases. This CDR3 contains 15 residues.

The chain is built from TRBV19 and TRBJ2-2; D is perhaps TRBD1 (5 bases). Trimming shortened V by 3 bases and J by 4 bases, and 12 bases separated the two germline ends. Looked up from germline, CDR1 is LNHDA and CDR2 is SQIVND (reference sequence). The CDR3 spans 15 residues. DNA of the CDR3: TGTGCCAGTAGTATCGCCGGGCAGGGCACCGGGGAGCTGTTTTTT. Translation: CASSIAGQGTGELFF. The whole variable domain, remainder taken from reference TRBV19 and TRBJ2-2, is DGGITQSPKYLFRKEGQNVTLSCEQNLNHDAMYWYRQDPGQGLRLIYYSQIVNDFQKGDIAEGYSVSREKKESFPLTVTSAQKNPTAFYLCASSIAGQGTGELFFGEGSRLTVL.

The V call is TRBV12-3 or TRBV12-4, the J call TRBJ2-7, with D unclear. Trimming removed 6 bases at V and 0 bases at J, with 9 bases between. The CDR3 covers 13 residues. CDR3 sequence reads: CASRGLSSYEQYF. CDR3 DNA: TGTGCCAGCAGGGGCCTGAGCTCCTACGAGCAGTACTTC.

The V call is TRBV4-3, the J call TRBJ2-7, with 12 positions matching TRBD2. Germline CDR1 is LGHNA and CDR2 is YSLEER. The CDR3 loop spans 18 amino acids. With V trimmed by 4 bases and J by 1 base, 11 bases remained unmatched. The CDR3 DNA reads TGCGCCAGCAGCCTTAGGACTAGCGGGAAGGGGGCTTCCTACGAGCAGTACTTC. It translates to CASSLRTSGKGASYEQYF.

Ten or more counts support this clone. The chain combines TRBV7-8 with TRBJ1-3, with D unresolved. CDR1 is SGHVS, CDR2 FQNEAQ, per germline. This CDR3 is built from 17 residues. With 2 bases removed from V and 0 bases from J, the gap between germline ends came to 14 bases. The CDR3 spells CASSLSPLGFSGNTIYF. CDR3 nucleotide sequence: TGTGCCAGCAGCTTAAGTCCCTTGGGCTTCTCTGGAAACACCATATATTTT.